This T cell receptor (beta chain) was found in a study of liver allograft versus peripheral blood T cells. Study in general: The study compared liver allograft T cell receptor repertoires against peripheral blood repertoires of liver transplant recipients. Regarding the study as a whole: Differences were reported between the T cell receptor repertoires inside liver allografts and those that were detected in peripheral blood.

This clonotype rates as medium-sized. Its matching antigen is unknown. TCRdb reprocessed the reads with MiXCR, giving one entry per CDR3 protein. This table holds approximately 9,100 distinct CDR3 sequences, 15% found once. The receptor comes from a human patient who had a liver transplant. The graft donor may have given rise to some T cells.

The CDR3 region is CASSSAGRRNTIYF. CDR3 in DNA: TGTGCCAGCAGTTCCGCCGGGAGGAGAAACACCATATATTTT. V is TRBV6-2 or TRBV6-3 and J is TRBJ1-3; D is unclear. V lost 4 bases to trimming and J lost 5 bases, with 12 bases between them. Germline loops: CDR1 MNHEY, CDR2 SVGEGT. The CDR3 runs 14 residues.